A single T cell receptor beta chain is shown here with its context. No antigen is known for it. Base qualities were left out, and no much larger clone turns up one base away. The CDR3 regions of human TCRbeta chains were subjected to immunosequencing. As for the authors' bioinformatics: Repertoire TCRs were checked for matches against a reference library of SARS-CoV-2-specific TCRs that had been generated using the MIRA antigen-specificity platform. Breadth was defined as the fraction of unique TCRs that were SARS-CoV-2-associated. Depth was defined as the fraction of total T cells that were SARS-CoV-2-associated. Using the MIRA data, every spike-specific TCR was mapped to the spike region that the TCR reacted to and assigned to either a CD4 or a CD8 class. Log10-transformed breadth and depth values were compared by one-way ANOVA with Sidak's multiple comparisons tests. What TCRdb holds here is the immuneACCESS table cut down to in-frame rearrangements. Part of the clones is not present; checked against another copy, under half of the missing clones reflect an unresolved V gene, and the others are unexplained. V, J and clone size derive from that table, while D and trimming were established from the DNA sequence. The sample profile shows some 90,000 clones; 70% to 90% of them were found once. The ten biggest clones cover more than 1.3% of the sample.

The entry originates in a study of T cell responses to AZD1222 COVID-19 vaccine (dated by TCRdb to 2020 to 2023). For the study in its entirety: AZD1222 recipients whose second dose came at about 4 weeks and those whose second dose came at about 12 weeks were combined into one group, since spike-specific TCR depth and breadth did not differ between the two schedules. A total of 240 or so trial participants underwent TCR sequencing, of whom more than 200 had received two doses of AZD1222 and approximately 25 had received two doses of the MenACWY control vaccine. Trial participants were enrolled by age into subgroups of 18-55, 56-69 and 70-plus years, and around 150, 29 and 61 TCR-sequenced participants, respectively, were included in these subgroups.

Study-level results and caveats: After two AZD1222 doses, both the breadth and the depth of spike-specific TCRs were significantly higher than at day 0 and than in MenACWY recipients. Conclusions about previously exposed vaccinees are limited, since just a handful of AZD1222 recipients were seropositive for SARS-CoV-2 at baseline. Because no day 14 peak-response samples were available, repertoires were characterized only after the peak T cell response. The vaccine-associated CD4 TCRs covered the entire spike protein, and the dominant responses fell in regions 160-218 and 743-854. Nearly half of unique spike-specific TCRs reportedly recognized epitopes outside regions mutated in the B.1.351 and B.1.1.7 variants. In the small 56-69-year group, the increase in depth fell short of significance, most likely because of low power. Most participants were white British and females outnumbered males, and the authors suggested that clonal diversity may have been underestimated.

The time point label here, explained by the study, means: baseline before first vaccination. The vaccinee samples were drawn from two UK trials, COV001 and COV002, one of which was a single-blind randomized controlled phase 2/3 trial testing AZD1222 (ChAdOx1 nCoV-19) in healthy adults. For TCRbeta chain sequencing, PBMC samples from trial participants were taken at day 0 and at day 28 after the second dose. V lost 5 bases and J lost 0 bases, and the count of bases not matched to a germline gene is 8. The CDR3 sequence holds 16 residues, the cysteine and phenylalanine included. The kept DNA is CDR3 alone, 48 bases in frame from the first base. The germline V gene encodes CDR1 SGDLS and CDR2 YYNGEE.

The TCR was taken from an adult in good health. The chain is made from TRBV9 and TRBJ2-1, with 7 junctional bases fitting TRBD2. The sample here was peripheral blood, taken on day 0 of AZD1222 vaccination. The CDR3 has the sequence CASSTTSASSYNEQFF. The DNA is as follows: TGTGCCAGCAGTACAACTAGCGCGAGCTCCTACAATGAGCAGTTCTTC.